These 29 T cell receptor beta chains were sequenced from one sample in a study of T cells in narcolepsy. Libraries were prepared by immunoSEQ multiplex PCR; TCRdb keeps only in-frame clonotypes and omits some of them. Of about 32,000 clones listed, under 85% are singletons. Source material: memory (CD45RA-) CD4+ T cells from blood. The receptors shown here come from a human donor in good health.

The table lists this clone with a count of one. This chain uses TRBV7-8 with TRBJ1-5; D unresolved. The CDR3 is made up of 14 amino acids. Germline V gene data show CDR1 as SGHVS and CDR2 as FQNEAQ. The V gene lost 4 bases and the J gene lost 10 bases, with 17 bases spanning the gap. The CDR3 loop is CASSSLASLSPQHF. CDR3 nucleotide sequence: TGTGCCAGCAGCTCGCTGGCCTCCCTGAGCCCCCAGCATTTT.

The CDR3 DNA sequence: TGTGCCAGCAGTGTGGGGGAAAAACTGTTTTTT. Translated: CASSVGEKLFF. V and J are TRBV6-1 and TRBJ1-4; D gene ambiguous. In germline, CDR1 is MNHNS, CDR2 SASEGT. The CDR3 runs 11 residues. The V end lost 4 bases, the J end lost 8 bases, and 5 bases lay between the germline ends.

The rearrangement joins TRBV6-1 to TRBJ1-1; D uncertain. CDR1 and CDR2 (germline): MNHNS, SASEGT. The CDR3 covers 14 residues. V dropped 5 bases and J dropped 3 bases, with 13 bases sitting between them. This CDR3 is CASSWRTDDTEAFF. The CDR3 DNA reads as TGTGCCAGCAGTTGGCGGACGGACGACACTGAAGCTTTCTTT.

The chain links TRBV19 to TRBJ1-4; TRBD1 agrees at 7 bases. CDR3 size: 14 residues. V lost 8 bases, J lost 6 bases, and 9 bases stayed unmatched. CDR1 is LNHDA, CDR2 SQIVND, per germline (reference sequence). The CDR3 DNA sequence: TGTGCCAGTTCCCTCCAGGGGGTGGATGAAAAACTGTTTTTT. This translates into CASSLQGVDEKLFF.

This sequence joins TRBV11-2 and TRBJ2-5; the D gene could be TRBD1 or TRBD2 (5 bases each). V shed 1 base and J shed 1 base, with 10 bases lying between them. Germline V lookup: CDR1 SGHAT, CDR2 FQNNGV. The CDR3 is 15 amino acids. CDR3 loop: CASSLGVGVQETQYF. As DNA, the CDR3 is TGTGCCAGCAGCTTAGGGGTGGGGGTCCAAGAGACCCAGTACTTC.

J is TRBJ2-5 and V is TRBV18; D is uncertain. Germline V gene sequence: CDR1 KGHSH, CDR2 LQKENI. The CDR3 has 14 amino acids. With 3 bases removed from V and 0 bases from J, the gap between germline ends came to 8 bases. The CDR3 is CASSPERHQETQYF. The CDR3 DNA is TGTGCCAGCTCACCCGAACGTCACCAAGAGACCCAGTACTTC.

This chain links TRBV5-1 with TRBJ2-5; 9 bases map to TRBD1. This CDR3 contains 16 residues. V lost 0 bases, J lost 5 bases, and 8 bases stayed unmatched. Germline CDR1 reads SGHRS; CDR2 reads YFSETQ. CDR3 loop: CASSLEGDRGDETQYF. The DNA of the CDR3 is TGCGCCAGCAGCTTGGAAGGCGACAGGGGGGATGAGACCCAGTACTTC.

Only one count was recorded for this clone. The genes are TRBV2 and TRBJ1-4, with D hard to call. CDR1 is SNHLY, CDR2 FYNNEI, per germline. This CDR3 has 12 amino acids. With 3 bases removed from V and 6 bases from J, the gap between germline ends came to 5 bases. CDR3 nucleotides: TGTGCCAGCAGTGATCGTCATGAAAAACTGTTTTTT. Amino acids: CASSDRHEKLFF.

The chain is built from TRBV5-1 and TRBJ2-7; the match to TRBD1 covers 10 bases. Trimming cost V 6 bases and J 9 bases; bases outside gene matches: 30. The CDR3 consists of 20 residues. Germline V gene sequence: CDR1 SGHRS, CDR2 YFSETQ. CDR3 bases: TGCGCCAGCAAAGTAGGTAACGCTTTAATCCGGGACAGGGGATTACACGGGCAGTACTTC. It is translated as CASKVGNALIRDRGLHGQYF.

The genes are TRBV19 and TRBJ2-3; a weak D match, TRBD2 (5 bases). V dropped 2 bases and J dropped 10 bases, with 10 bases sitting between them. CDR3 length: 12 amino acids. The germline CDR1 and CDR2 sequences are LNHDA and SQIVND (reference sequence). CDR3 nucleotide sequence: TGTGCCAGTAGTATATTCGGGAACCCGCAGTATTTT. This sequence encodes CASSIFGNPQYF. The full variable domain, in which reference TRBV19 and TRBJ2-3 provide the parts outside the CDR3, is DGGITQSPKYLFRKEGQNVTLSCEQNLNHDAMYWYRQDPGQGLRLIYYSQIVNDFQKGDIAEGYSVSREKKESFPLTVTSAQKNPTAFYLCASSIFGNPQYFGPGTRLTVL.

CDR3 sequence reads: CASSLNTPGRQTGGYTF. CDR3 nucleotide sequence: TGCGCCAGCAGCTTGAATACACCCGGACGACAGACCGGTGGCTACACCTTC. This sequence joins TRBV5-1 and TRBJ1-2; weak D call: TRBD1 (5 bases). CDR3 size: 17 residues. Trimming left V 1 base short and J 7 bases short, with 23 bases between. Germline lookup yields CDR1 SGHRS and CDR2 YFSETQ.

The chain is built from TRBV4-2 and TRBJ2-3, with TRBD2 matching over 9 bases. From germline, CDR1 is LGHNA and CDR2 YNFKEQ. With 5 bases clipped from V and 4 bases from J, the junction kept 4 bases outside the gene matches. The CDR3 sequence is 14 residues long. The DNA for the CDR3 is TGTGCCAGCAGCGGCGGGGGGGGTGCAGATACGCAGTATTTT. It translates to CASSGGGGADTQYF.

The rearrangement uses TRBV19 and TRBJ1-5, with 8 bases that match TRBD1. V trimming: 1 base; J trimming: 5 bases; junction bases outside the gene matches: 7. The CDR3 extends over 16 amino acids. Germline CDR1 and CDR2: LNHDA and SQIVND (reference sequence). This chain's CDR3 is CASSIVGQVVDQPQHF. Written as DNA, the CDR3 is TGTGCCAGTAGTATAGTGGGACAGGTCGTCGATCAGCCCCAGCATTTT. The whole variable domain, remainder taken from reference TRBV19 and TRBJ1-5, is DGGITQSPKYLFRKEGQNVTLSCEQNLNHDAMYWYRQDPGQGLRLIYYSQIVNDFQKGDIAEGYSVSREKKESFPLTVTSAQKNPTAFYLCASSIVGQVVDQPQHFGDGTRLSIL.

V gene TRBV5-1 combines with J gene TRBJ2-3; D might be TRBD2 (6 bases). This CDR3 contains 14 residues. Germline-derived CDR1 and CDR2 are SGHRS and YFSETQ. Trimming stripped 9 bases from V and 0 bases from J, with 14 bases between. CDR3 protein: CATSRGSSTDTQYF. The DNA for the CDR3 is TGCGCCACCTCTCGGGGGTCTAGCACAGATACGCAGTATTTT.

The J gene is TRBJ2-3, the V gene TRBV2; no clear D. CDR1 is SNHLY, CDR2 FYNNEI, per germline. The V and J ends lost 5 bases and 2 bases respectively, with 8 bases between them. The length of the CDR3 is 13 residues. Written as DNA, the CDR3 is TGTGCCAGCAGTAAAACCCACACAGATACGCAGTATTTT. Protein sequence: CASSKTHTDTQYF.

CDR3 nucleotide sequence: TGTGCCAGCAGTAGACAGGGGAAAAGCTCCTATAATTCACCCCTCCACTTT. Protein: CASSRQGKSSYNSPLHF. The genes are TRBV28 and TRBJ1-6, with 8 bases matching TRBD1. This CDR3 comprises 17 residues. V dropped 5 bases and J dropped 0; count of bases not matched to a gene: 6. Germline V CDR1 and CDR2: MDHEN, SYDVKM.

This rearrangement joins TRBV7-2 to TRBJ1-2, with a tentative D call TRBD1 (5 bases). The CDR3 length is 13 residues. V was pared by 5 bases and J by 8 bases, with 15 bases between. CDR1 and CDR2 from the germline V gene are SGHTA and FQGNSA. The CDR3 DNA follows: TGTGCCAGCAGCCCCCCTCGGGGACGGGGCTACACCTTC. Protein product: CASSPPRGRGYTF.

This clone was counted a few times. The rearrangement links TRBV19 to TRBJ1-1; D possibly corresponds to TRBD1 (6 bases). V shed 3 bases and J shed 6 bases, with 14 bases lying between them. CDR1 LNHDA and CDR2 SQIVND come from the germline V gene (reference sequence). This CDR3 is 14 amino acids long. The chain's CDR3 is CASSIAGVNSEAFF. Written as DNA, the CDR3 is TGTGCCAGTAGTATTGCAGGGGTAAATTCTGAAGCTTTCTTT. The full variable domain, in which reference TRBV19 and TRBJ1-1 provide the parts outside the CDR3, is DGGITQSPKYLFRKEGQNVTLSCEQNLNHDAMYWYRQDPGQGLRLIYYSQIVNDFQKGDIAEGYSVSREKKESFPLTVTSAQKNPTAFYLCASSIAGVNSEAFFGQGTRLTVV.

This rearrangement joins TRBV5-1 to TRBJ2-3; possibly TRBD2 for D (5 bases). CDR3 length: 15 amino acids. Germline V gene data show CDR1 as SGHRS and CDR2 as YFSETQ. V was shortened by 2 bases and J by 6 bases, with 16 bases between the two germline ends. The CDR3 protein is CASSFLALGEDTQYF. In nucleotides, the CDR3 is TGCGCCAGCAGCTTTCTCGCCCTTGGGGAGGATACGCAGTATTTT.

This clone was counted between two and nine times. The chain joins TRBV2 to TRBJ1-5; the D is unclear. The CDR3 length is 13 residues. The germline V gene encodes CDR1 SNHLY and CDR2 FYNNEI. V lost 4 bases, J lost 1 base, and 5 bases lay in between. The CDR3 loop is CASSGQSNQPQHF. CDR3 nucleotides: TGTGCCAGCAGTGGTCAAAGCAATCAGCCCCAGCATTTT.

The chain carries TRBV5-1 and TRBJ1-1; 8 bases align to TRBD1. Germline V CDR1 and CDR2: SGHRS, YFSETQ. This CDR3 comprises 15 residues. Trimming took 4 bases from V and 0 from J; bases not matched to a gene: 5. The CDR3 loop is CASSPQQGVNTEAFF. The CDR3 nucleotides read TGCGCCAGCAGCCCCCAACAGGGGGTGAACACTGAAGCTTTCTTT.

The rearrangement links TRBV7-8 to TRBJ2-5, with no clear D. This CDR3 region has 12 residues. V dropped 5 bases and J dropped 6 bases, with 10 bases sitting between them. Germline V gives CDR1 SGHVS, CDR2 FQNEAQ. The CDR3, as DNA: TGTGCCAGCAGCCCGTATGGGAAGACCCAGTACTTC. This sequence encodes CASSPYGKTQYF.

This clone showed up just once. J is TRBJ1-1 and V is TRBV2, with D possibly TRBD1 on 5 matching bases. There are 13 residues in the CDR3. V lost 4 bases to trimming and J lost 4 bases, with 10 bases between them. Germline V lookup: CDR1 SNHLY, CDR2 FYNNEI. DNA of the CDR3: TGTGCCAGCAGTGTACAGGCCACCACTGAAGCTTTCTTT. Translation: CASSVQATTEAFF.

The chain has TRBV7-2 and TRBJ2-4; TRBD2 matches at 14 bases. The CDR3 spans 17 residues. Unmatched junction bases numbered 8, after V lost 4 bases and J lost 6 bases. The germline V gene encodes CDR1 SGHTA and CDR2 FQGNSA. The CDR3 sequence is CASSSRTSGGLLNIQYF. The CDR3 region has the DNA TGTGCCAGCAGCTCACGGACTAGCGGGGGGCTATTAAACATTCAGTACTTC.

J is TRBJ1-4 and V is TRBV5-1; TRBD1 aligns across 7 bases. Germline V gene data show CDR1 as SGHRS and CDR2 as YFSETQ. The V segment lost 4 bases and the J segment 8 bases; nucleotides outside the gene matches: 23. The CDR3 extends over 19 amino acids. The CDR3, as DNA: TGCGCCAGCAGCCTAACGATTTCGGGACAGTATCAAAGGGGGGAAAAACTGTTTTTT. Its protein product is CASSLTISGQYQRGEKLFF.

The chain uses TRBV30 and TRBJ1-5; no firm D call. Trimming stripped 2 bases from V and 5 bases from J, with 10 bases between. The CDR3 loop spans 13 amino acids. The V gene's germline CDR1 is GTSNPN and CDR2 SVGIG (reference sequence). The CDR3 region has the DNA TGTGCCTGGAGTAAGGAGGGAGATCAGCCCCAGCATTTT. This codes for CAWSKEGDQPQHF.

This clone turned up a few times. This chain connects TRBV5-4 to TRBJ1-1; maybe TRBD1 (5 bases). CDR1 SGHNT and CDR2 YYREEE come from the germline V gene (reference sequence). Trimming stripped 0 bases from V and 3 bases from J, with 12 bases between. The CDR3 contains 15 residues. The CDR3 region is CASSLDRQGYTEAFF. The CDR3 bases are TGTGCCAGCAGCTTGGACCGGCAGGGTTACACTGAAGCTTTCTTT. Complete variable domain (other parts from reference TRBV5-4 and TRBJ1-1): ETGVTQSPTHLIKTRGQQVTLRCSSQSGHNTVSWYQQALGQGPQFIFQYYREEENGRGNFPPRFSGLQFPNYSSELNVNALELDDSALYLCASSLDRQGYTEAFFGQGTRLTVV.

V usage is TRBV19 and J usage is TRBJ2-5; D not certain. The CDR3 runs 16 residues. Germline loops: CDR1 LNHDA, CDR2 SQIVND (reference sequence). V was cut by 4 bases and J by 10 bases, with 25 bases left in between. The CDR3 coding sequence is TGTGCCAGTAGTAACAATATTATTGGACGGCCGGCGAACCAGTACTTC. Translated, it gives CASSNNIIGRPANQYF.

J is TRBJ2-4 and V is TRBV5-1, with no clear D. Germline assignment: CDR1 SGHRS and CDR2 YFSETQ. The length of the CDR3 is 16 residues. V was cut by 0 bases and J by 7 bases, with 17 bases left in between. The DNA of the CDR3 is TGCGCCAGCAGCTTGGCCGTAACCAATTACGATAACATTCAGTACTTC. Translating gives CASSLAVTNYDNIQYF.